These 25 T cell receptor beta chains came from one sample sequenced in a study of blood T cells in healthy people across ages (dated by TCRdb to 2013 to 2016). Library method: 5' RACE. Sequencing relied on an Illumina HiSeq 2500. A second roughly 7 to 11 cycle PCR used a sample-barcoded 5' primer and a J-beta primer mix. TCRdb reworked the public reads: Q25 trimming with fastp, MiXCR clone assembly, productive beta chains retained. Duplicate CDR3 protein sequences are folded into a single record with the most common DNA and genes. The sample includes nearly 800,000 distinct CDR3 sequences, with approximately 53% observed a single time. The ten most abundant clones make up around 25% of the sample. Sequenced sample: blood. These receptors were obtained from a man in his forties in good health.

The V call is TRBV12-3 or TRBV12-4, the J call TRBJ2-5; TRBD2 agrees at 10 bases. This CDR3 is built from 15 residues. V shed 6 bases, J shed 4 bases, and the junction held 8 bases outside the gene matches. Here the CDR3 reads CASRISGRTRETQYF. The CDR3 region has the DNA TGTGCCAGCAGAATTAGCGGGAGGACTCGAGAGACCCAGTACTTC.

This clonotype has a handful of counts. This sequence joins TRBV6-2 or TRBV6-3 and TRBJ2-7, with a tentative D call TRBD1 (5 bases). V gave up 0 bases and J gave up 3 bases, with 12 bases separating them. The CDR3 spans 15 residues. Germline V gene sequence: CDR1 MNHEY, CDR2 SVGEGT. The CDR3 sequence: CASSYSWAGNYEQYF. CDR3 nucleotide sequence: TGTGCCAGCAGTTACTCGTGGGCAGGGAACTACGAGCAGTACTTC.

This chain uses TRBV6-5 with TRBJ1-1, with D unresolved. Germline-derived CDR1 and CDR2 are MNHEY and SVGAGI. Between the trimmed V and J ends, which lost 6 bases and 6 bases, there was a span of 14 bases. There are 13 residues in the CDR3. The CDR3: CASSPQTLSEAFF. For the CDR3, the DNA is TGTGCCAGCAGCCCCCAGACTCTCTCTGAAGCTTTCTTT.

The chain has TRBV18 and TRBJ2-2, with 7 positions matching TRBD1. In germline, CDR1 is KGHSH, CDR2 LQKENI. Trimming at V came to 1 base and at J to 2 bases, leaving 1 base not matched to a gene. The CDR3 contains 15 residues. The CDR3 coding sequence is TGTGCCAGCTCACCACGGGACAGAAACACCGGGGAGCTGTTTTTT. As protein: CASSPRDRNTGELFF.

A few counts support this clonotype. This sequence joins TRBV2 and TRBJ1-5, with TRBD1 identical over 8 bases. Trimming removed 6 bases from V and 4 bases from J; junction bases left unmatched: 8. The CDR3 has 15 residues. Looked up from germline, CDR1 is SNHLY and CDR2 is FYNNEI. The CDR3 bases are TGTGCCAGCAGGGATGACAGGGGAGCTAATCAGCCCCAGCATTTT. Translated: CASRDDRGANQPQHF.

In its sample, this clonotype was seen once. This chain connects TRBV29-1 to TRBJ1-1; no definite D call. V lost 8 bases and J 3 bases, leaving 10 bases between the germline ends. The CDR3 is 11 amino acids. Per the germline V gene, CDR1 is SQVTM and CDR2 is ANQGSEA. The CDR3 protein is CSTRWDTEAFF. The CDR3 DNA follows: TGCAGCACGAGGTGGGACACTGAAGCTTTCTTT.

In this sample, this clonotype turned up once. The gene calls are TRBV4-3 and TRBJ2-1; TRBD1 matches 8 bases. The CDR3 contains 14 residues. The V gene's germline CDR1 is LGHNA and CDR2 YSLEER. After removal of 1 base from V and 10 bases from J, the junction contained 6 bases not matched to a gene. The CDR3 DNA is TGCGCCAGCAGCCAAGGACAGGGGATGAGGGAGCAGTTCTTC. It codes for CASSQGQGMREQFF.

V usage is TRBV7-9 and J usage is TRBJ2-7, with no clear D. Looked up from germline, CDR1 is SEHNR and CDR2 is FQNEAQ (reference sequence). This CDR3 region has 14 residues. V lost 4 bases to trimming and J lost 0 bases, with 10 bases between them. The CDR3 sequence is CASSSDGGSYEQYF. Here the CDR3 DNA reads TGTGCCAGCAGCTCAGACGGCGGCTCCTACGAGCAGTACTTC.

Only one count was recorded for this clonotype. The rearrangement joins TRBV6-6 to TRBJ2-4, with D uncertain. The DNA end is a closer match to TRBJ2-7, so the J assignment may be wrong. The CDR3 sequence is 16 residues long. Germline CDR1 MNHNY, CDR2 SVGAGI (reference sequence). CDR3 in DNA: TGTGCCAGCAGTCCCAATTTTGGTGAGCGCGCCTACGAGCAGTACTTC. It yields the protein CASSPNFGERAYEQYF.

The V call is TRBV6-1, the J call TRBJ2-3, with 7 bases fitting TRBD1. V was pared by 3 bases and J by 4 bases, with 4 bases of the junction left unmatched. The CDR3 spans 14 residues. The germline gives CDR1 MNHNS, CDR2 SASEGT. The CDR3 DNA reads TGTGCCAGCAGTGACCCTACAGGGGCAGATACGCAGTATTTT. It yields the protein CASSDPTGADTQYF.

The J gene is TRBJ2-3, the V gene TRBV5-1; no clear D gene. The CDR3 spans 12 residues. V lost 6 bases, J lost 4 bases, and 9 bases lay in between. Per the germline V gene, CDR1 is SGHRS and CDR2 is YFSETQ. The CDR3 region has the DNA TGCGCCAGCACAATCCCCCCAGATACGCAGTATTTT. This translates into CASTIPPDTQYF.

This rearrangement joins TRBV7-9 to TRBJ2-1, with TRBD2 matching 12 bases. Looked up from germline, CDR1 is SEHNR and CDR2 is FQNEAQ (reference sequence). The CDR3 covers 15 residues. The trim removed 5 bases at V and 7 bases at J, leaving 6 bases unmatched. The CDR3 here is CASSRRTSGVNEQFF. The DNA of the CDR3 is TGTGCCAGCAGCCGTAGGACTAGCGGGGTTAATGAGCAGTTCTTC. Complete variable domain (other parts from reference TRBV7-9 and TRBJ2-1): DTGVSQNPRHKITKRGQNVTFRCDPISEHNRLYWYRQTLGQGPEFLTYFQNEAQLEKSRLLSDRFSAERPKGSFSTLEIQRTEQGDSAMYLCASSRRTSGVNEQFFGPGTRLTVL.

This clonotype showed up just a few times. The rearrangement links TRBV5-1 to TRBJ2-1; 8 bases fit TRBD2. The junction had 22 bases not matched to a gene; V was cut back by 2 bases and J by 9 bases. The CDR3 spans 19 residues. Germline V gives CDR1 SGHRS, CDR2 YFSETQ. CDR3 sequence: CASSFPPGLRAGEWSEQFF. For the CDR3, the DNA is TGCGCCAGCAGCTTCCCGCCAGGTCTGCGAGCGGGGGAATGGAGTGAGCAGTTCTTC.

V is TRBV7-9 and J is TRBJ1-4; possibly TRBD1 for D (5 bases). The germline gives CDR1 SEHNR, CDR2 FQNEAQ (reference sequence). There are 12 residues in the CDR3. With 5 bases removed from V and 11 bases from J, the gap between germline ends came to 12 bases. The CDR3, as DNA: TGTGCCAGCAGCCAGGGCGGAAGGAAACTGTTTTTT. It codes for CASSQGGRKLFF.

This chain links TRBV5-1 with TRBJ2-1, with D perhaps matching TRBD2 (5 bases). V gave up 2 bases and J gave up 4 bases, with 10 bases separating them. Germline CDR1 SGHRS, CDR2 YFSETQ. The CDR3 totals 14 residues. Here the CDR3 DNA reads TGCGCCAGCAGCTTTGAGGGTGTATACAATGAGCAGTTCTTC. Its translation is CASSFEGVYNEQFF.

Only one count was recorded for this clonotype. The chain has TRBV10-3 and TRBJ2-7, with D tentatively TRBD1 or TRBD2 (5 bases each). This CDR3 contains 16 residues. Germline values: CDR1 ENHRY, CDR2 SYGVKD. V was shortened by 2 bases and J by 0 bases, with 14 bases between the two germline ends. CDR3 amino acids: CAISEPDRLISYEQYF. Here the CDR3 DNA reads TGTGCCATCAGTGAGCCCGACAGACTAATCTCCTACGAGCAGTACTTC.

This clonotype was counted a few times. V is TRBV7-3 and J is TRBJ1-2, with D possibly matching TRBD1 (5 bases). Germline V gives CDR1 SGHTA, CDR2 FQGTGA. Trimming took off 1 base at V and 7 bases at J, with 16 bases between the two ends. The CDR3 length is 15 residues. Here the CDR3 DNA reads TGTGCCAGCAGCTTAAGCCGGGACTTATTGTCTGGCTACACCTTC. The encoded protein is CASSLSRDLLSGYTF.

This clonotype was observed once. The chain links TRBV10-3 to TRBJ2-7; 10 bases match TRBD1. Looked up from germline, CDR1 is ENHRY and CDR2 is SYGVKD. The CDR3 sequence is 16 residues long. V dropped 3 bases and J dropped 1; count of bases not matched to a gene: 6. DNA of the CDR3: TGTGCCATCAGTGATTTTTCGGGACAGGGGTCCTACGAGCAGTACTTC. The encoded protein is CAISDFSGQGSYEQYF.

The CDR3 DNA follows: TGTGCCAGCAGATACGGGACAGGGAAAGCTTTCTTT. Its protein product is CASRYGTGKAFF. This rearrangement joins TRBV6-6 to TRBJ1-1; 9 bases agree with TRBD1. This CDR3 region has 12 residues. Germline loops: CDR1 MNHNY, CDR2 SVGAGI (reference sequence). With V trimmed by 6 bases and J by 9 bases, 5 bases remained unmatched.

The CDR3 spells CASTPKTGVFTEAFF. Here the CDR3 DNA reads TGTGCCAGCACCCCCAAAACAGGGGTGTTCACTGAAGCTTTCTTT. This chain links TRBV6-5 with TRBJ1-1; TRBD1 matches at 7 bases. This CDR3 contains 15 residues. V gave up 7 bases and J gave up 4 bases; unmatched junction bases: 12. Germline V CDR1 and CDR2: MNHEY, SVGAGI.

V gene TRBV12-3 or TRBV12-4 combines with J gene TRBJ1-1; D is unresolved. The ends were cut back, 6 bases at V and 10 bases at J, with 12 bases in the middle. The CDR3 extends over 11 amino acids. The CDR3 protein is CASSPQVGAFF. Here the CDR3 DNA reads TGTGCCAGCAGCCCTCAAGTAGGAGCTTTCTTT.

J is TRBJ2-4 and V is TRBV7-2; TRBD1 agrees at 8 bases. V was clipped by 5 bases and J by 9 bases; unmatched bases: 12. The CDR3 totals 15 residues. The V gene's germline CDR1 is SGHTA and CDR2 FQGNSA. CDR3 amino acids: CASSEGQVGGGIQYF. In DNA, the CDR3 is TGTGCCAGCAGCGAGGGACAGGTGGGTGGGGGCATTCAGTACTTC.

This chain joins TRBV2 and TRBJ2-1; 12 nucleotides line up with TRBD1. From germline, CDR1 is SNHLY and CDR2 FYNNEI. The CDR3 is 16 residues long. With 6 bases clipped from V and 12 bases from J, the junction kept 15 bases outside the gene matches. The CDR3 sequence is CASSGARDRGHLGQFF. DNA for the CDR3: TGTGCCAGCAGCGGCGCCCGGGACAGGGGGCACCTAGGGCAGTTCTTC. Complete variable domain (other parts from reference TRBV2 and TRBJ2-1): EPEVTQTPSHQVTQMGQEVILRCVPISNHLYFYWYRQILGQKVEFLVSFYNNEISEKSEIFDDQFSVERPDGSNFTLKIRSTKLEDSAMYFCASSGARDRGHLGQFFGPGTRLTVL.

V usage is TRBV7-2 and J usage is TRBJ2-1; TRBD2 aligns across 10 bases. Germline trimming cut 4 bases from V and 7 bases from J; bases unmatched to any gene: 13. There are 17 residues in the CDR3. The germline V gene has CDR1 SGHTA and CDR2 FQGNSA. CDR3 sequence reads: CASSSILLAGAANEQFF. In nucleotides, the CDR3 is TGTGCCAGCAGCTCAATTTTGCTAGCGGGGGCCGCAAATGAGCAGTTCTTC.

Points on this clonotype: One end of the junction is discordant with germline, which a read error may explain. The V and J genes are TRBV7-7 and TRBJ2-2, with TRBD1 identical over 8 bases. The CDR3 runs to 17 residues. Per the germline V gene, CDR1 is SSHAT and CDR2 is FNYEAQ (reference sequence). The chain's CDR3 is CASRGYRGNANTGELFF. Here the CDR3 DNA reads TGTGCTAGCAGAGGATACAGGGGGAACGCGAACACCGGGGAGCTGTTTTTT.